The sequence of this T cell receptor beta chain was determined in a study of blood T cell repertoires in COVID-19. The overall study: Sites across the United States, Italy and Spain contributed samples from acute and convalescent COVID-19. Nucleic acid was either cDNA or gDNA, and it came from T cells, B-cell-depleted T cells, or PBMCs.

This CDR3 region has 15 residues. From germline, CDR1 is SGHTA and CDR2 FQGNSA. Trimming removed 5 bases from V and 3 bases from J; junction bases left unmatched: 7. Methods used by the authors: Estimates of nucleated cell counts were drawn from the amplification of reference gene primers. Clones were sequenced by immunoSEQ multiplex PCR, and TCRdb holds only the in-frame ones, with some missing. V, J and clone size were drawn from that table, and D and trimming were deduced from the DNA. The sample shows about 210,000 clones, around 81% of them seen only once. Participants' own reports of clinical history determined their cohort assignment.

V and J are TRBV7-2 and TRBJ2-7, with 10 nucleotides matching TRBD2. The receptor's source is a woman aged 45-59 years with acute COVID-19. Sequencing used PBMCs or T cells enriched from blood (not recorded which). CDR3 residues: CASSPYLAGDYEQYF. The CDR3 region has the DNA TGTGCCAGCAGCCCCTACCTAGCGGGGGACTACGAGCAGTACTTC.